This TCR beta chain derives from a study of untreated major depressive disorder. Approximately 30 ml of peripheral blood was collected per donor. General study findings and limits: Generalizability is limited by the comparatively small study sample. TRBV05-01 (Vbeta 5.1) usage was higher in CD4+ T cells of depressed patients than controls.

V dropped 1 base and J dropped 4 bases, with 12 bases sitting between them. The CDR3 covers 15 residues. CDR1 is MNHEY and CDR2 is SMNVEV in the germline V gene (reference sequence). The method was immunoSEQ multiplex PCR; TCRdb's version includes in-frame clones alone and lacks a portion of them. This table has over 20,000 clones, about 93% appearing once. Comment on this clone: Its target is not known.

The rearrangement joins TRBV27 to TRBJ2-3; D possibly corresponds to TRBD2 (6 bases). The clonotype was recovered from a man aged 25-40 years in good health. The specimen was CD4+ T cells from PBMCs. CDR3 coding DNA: TGTGCCAGCAGTTTATGGGCGGGGATGGCAGATACGCAGTATTTT. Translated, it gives CASSLWAGMADTQYF.